Each of the 30 T cell receptor beta chains below was sequenced from the same sample in a study of CD8 T cells in Susac syndrome. Random hexamers were used to reverse transcribe the RNA input (about 0.45 to 1 ug). MiXCR, run by TCRdb on the immunoSEQ multiplex PCR reads, gives a single entry per CDR3 protein. The sample has over 100,000 distinct CDR3 sequences, roughly 95% seen once. What was sequenced was CD4+ T cells from PBMCs. These TCRs come from a human donor in good health.

The genes are TRBV6-5 and TRBJ2-7; no definite D call. Trimming shortened V by 6 bases and J by 7 bases, and 19 bases separated the two germline ends. The CDR3 totals 14 residues. From germline, CDR1 is MNHEY and CDR2 SVGAGI. The CDR3, as DNA: TGTGCCAGCAGATCACTCGACCGTCCTGGGGAGCAGTACTTC. Translating it yields CASRSLDRPGEQYF.

In DNA, the CDR3 is TGTGCCAGCACCTCAGAGATGAACACTGAAGCTTTCTTT. Translation gives CASTSEMNTEAFF. The chain joins TRBV2 to TRBJ1-1; unclear D gene. This CDR3 is built from 13 residues. Trimming took 7 bases from V and 0 from J, leaving 9 bases between them. Germline V gene sequence: CDR1 SNHLY, CDR2 FYNNEI.

The chain has TRBV20-1 and TRBJ2-1; D tentatively fits TRBD1 or TRBD2 (5 bases each). Germline CDR1 and CDR2: DFQATT and SNEGSKA (reference sequence). There are 15 residues in the CDR3. V shed 1 base and J shed 7 bases, with 17 bases lying between them. CDR3 in amino acids: CSARVRGRDQNEQFF. In DNA form, the CDR3 reads TGCAGTGCTAGAGTGAGGGGAAGGGACCAGAATGAGCAGTTCTTC.

Note on this clonotype: Germline and junction disagree at one end, which may indicate a read error. The J gene is TRBJ2-3, the V gene TRBV29-1; no clear D gene. This CDR3 is 12 amino acids long. Germline lookup yields CDR1 SQVTM and CDR2 ANQGSEA. The CDR3 coding sequence is TGCAGTGTTGCGCCTAGCACAGATACGCAGTATTTT. Translated: CSVAPSTDTQYF.

The J gene is TRBJ2-3, the V gene TRBV4-2; D is undetermined. Trimming pared 2 bases from V and 2 bases from J, leaving 11 bases between. CDR1 LGHNA and CDR2 YNFKEQ come from the germline V gene. This CDR3 has 15 residues. This CDR3 is CASSQLGLNTDTQYF. DNA of the CDR3: TGTGCCAGCAGCCAACTCGGCCTTAACACAGATACGCAGTATTTT.

DNA for the CDR3: TGCAGTGCCAGTCGAATTGCGCCGGCCGGTGAGCAGTTCTTC. This sequence encodes CSASRIAPAGEQFF. The V and J genes are TRBV20-1 and TRBJ2-1, with unresolved D. Trimming left V 6 bases short and J 9 bases short, with 21 bases between. Germline V gene lookup returns CDR1 DFQATT and CDR2 SNEGSKA (reference sequence). The CDR3 covers 14 residues.

The V gene is TRBV7-9, the J gene TRBJ1-4; D uncertain. This CDR3 region has 12 residues. The V end lost 5 bases, the J end lost 7 bases, and 8 bases lay between the germline ends. CDR1 is SEHNR and CDR2 is FQNEAQ in the germline V gene (reference sequence). CDR3 DNA sequence: TGTGCCAGCAGCCCCAGTAGTGAAAAACTGTTTTTT. It specifies CASSPSSEKLFF.

The chain employs TRBV2 and TRBJ2-7; 8 positions agree with TRBD2. The CDR3 sequence is 14 residues long. CDR1 is SNHLY and CDR2 is FYNNEI in the germline V gene. The junction had 12 bases not matched to a gene; V was cut back by 10 bases and J by 4 bases. CDR3: CATRDRGGEYEQYF. The CDR3 DNA sequence: TGTGCCACCAGAGATCGGGGGGGAGAGTACGAGCAGTACTTC.

V is TRBV6-6 and J is TRBJ2-7, with 12 bases aligning to TRBD2. The CDR3 loop spans 14 amino acids. Germline V gene sequence: CDR1 MNHNY, CDR2 SVGAGI (reference sequence). V gave up 6 bases and J gave up 6 bases; unmatched junction bases: 6. For the CDR3, the DNA is TGTGCCAGCAGCGTTACTAGCGGGGGGCTCGAGCAGTACTTC. It codes for CASSVTSGGLEQYF.

This rearrangement joins TRBV29-1 to TRBJ2-7, with 9 nucleotides matching TRBD1. CDR3 length: 13 residues. V was clipped by 7 bases and J by 7 bases; unmatched bases: 11. CDR1 is SQVTM and CDR2 is ANQGSEA in the germline V gene. The CDR3 sequence is CSAKGQGYGEQYF. The DNA for the CDR3 is TGCAGCGCCAAGGGACAGGGTTATGGAGAGCAGTACTTC.

The chain uses TRBV7-3 and TRBJ2-1; 8 bases map to TRBD2. Germline V gene lookup returns CDR1 SGHTA and CDR2 FQGTGA. The CDR3 length is 13 residues. The junction had 5 bases not matched to a gene; V was cut back by 5 bases and J by 8 bases. The CDR3 region has the DNA TGTGCCAGCAGCCGGGGGGGGCTGGATGAGCAGTTCTTC. Translation: CASSRGGLDEQFF. The complete variable domain, with remaining parts taken from reference TRBV7-3 and TRBJ2-1, reads GAGVSQTPSNKVTEKGKYVELRCDPISGHTALYWYRQSLGQGPEFLIYFQGTGAADDSGLPNDRFFAVRPEGSVSTLKIQRTERGDSAVYLCASSRGGLDEQFFGPGTRLTVL.

The chain links TRBV30 to TRBJ1-3; D unclear. The CDR3 length is 16 residues. V dropped 0 bases and J dropped 0 bases, with 12 bases sitting between them. Germline V gives CDR1 GTSNPN, CDR2 SVGIG (reference sequence). The CDR3 loop reads CAWSVRAVHSGNTIYF. The CDR3 DNA reads as TGTGCCTGGAGTGTGAGGGCGGTCCACTCTGGAAACACCATATATTTT.

The V gene is TRBV5-1, the J gene TRBJ1-4; the D is unclear. V lost 0 bases and J 0 bases, leaving 6 bases between the germline ends. The V gene's germline CDR1 is SGHRS and CDR2 YFSETQ. The CDR3 runs to 15 residues. The CDR3 nucleotides read TGCGCCAGCAGCTTGGCGGCATCAACTAATGAAAAACTGTTTTTT. The encoded protein is CASSLAASTNEKLFF.

This clonotype was detected once. The rearrangement joins TRBV30 to TRBJ2-7, with D perhaps TRBD1 (5 bases). The CDR3 is 12 residues long. Trimming stripped 3 bases from V and 3 bases from J, with 9 bases between. The germline gives CDR1 GTSNPN, CDR2 SVGIG (reference sequence). The CDR3 nucleotides read TGTGCCTGGAGGACAGCTAGCTACGAGCAGTACTTC. It yields the protein CAWRTASYEQYF. Together with reference TRBV30 and TRBJ2-7, the CDR3 gives the full variable domain: SQTIHQWPATLVQPVGSPLSLECTVEGTSNPNLYWYRQAAGRGLQLLFYSVGIGQISSEVPQNLSASRPQDRQFILSSKKLLLSDSGFYLCAWRTASYEQYFGPGTRLTVT.

The rearrangement links TRBV28 to TRBJ1-2; D is perhaps TRBD1 (5 bases). Trimming pared 3 bases from V and 7 bases from J, leaving 18 bases between. The germline gives CDR1 MDHEN, CDR2 SYDVKM. CDR3 length: 15 residues. In DNA form, the CDR3 reads TGTGCCAGCAGTTTGGGGGATCGTCCGTATGTTGGCTACACCTTC. Protein: CASSLGDRPYVGYTF.

The chain carries TRBV6-2 or TRBV6-3 and TRBJ2-1; 8 bases are a match to TRBD2. CDR3 length equals 14 residues. The V segment lost 8 bases and the J segment 2 bases; nucleotides outside the gene matches: 5. From germline, CDR1 is MNHEY and CDR2 SVGEGT. CDR3 protein: CASVREGPYNEQFF. The CDR3 nucleotides read TGTGCCAGCGTACGGGAGGGCCCCTACAATGAGCAGTTCTTC.

CDR3 loop: CASSPGEPLRSQPQHF. The CDR3 nucleotides are TGTGCCAGCTCACCGGGTGAGCCCCTAAGGTCTCAGCCCCAGCATTTT. V is TRBV18 and J is TRBJ1-5; D not resolved. The germline V and J ends were trimmed by 3 bases and 6 bases, with 18 bases remaining between them. The germline V gene has CDR1 KGHSH and CDR2 LQKENI. The CDR3 covers 16 residues. The whole variable domain, filled in from reference TRBV18 and TRBJ1-5, reads NAGVMQNPRHLVRRRGQEARLRCSPMKGHSHVYWYRQLPEEGLKFMVYLQKENIIDESGMPKERFSAEFPKEGPSILRIQQVVRGDSAAYFCASSPGEPLRSQPQHFGDGTRLSIL.

This clonotype came up once. This chain connects TRBV9 to TRBJ2-2, with 12 nucleotides matching TRBD2. V was pared by 3 bases and J by 4 bases, with 4 bases of the junction left unmatched. Germline V CDR1 and CDR2: SGDLS, YYNGEE. This CDR3 has 16 amino acids. This CDR3 reads CASSAGTSGFTGELFF. The CDR3 DNA reads TGTGCCAGCAGCGCTGGGACTAGCGGGTTCACCGGGGAGCTGTTTTTT.

The V and J genes are TRBV29-1 and TRBJ2-5, with D possibly being TRBD1 (5 bases). Deletions cut 4 bases from V and 5 bases from J, with 11 bases between. The CDR3 is 12 residues long. Germline V CDR1 and CDR2: SQVTM, ANQGSEA. The CDR3 protein is CSVVPGKETQYF. The CDR3 nucleotides are TGCAGCGTTGTTCCAGGGAAGGAGACCCAGTACTTC.

The genes are TRBV7-6 and TRBJ1-1; 7 bases fit TRBD1. Germline loops: CDR1 SGHVS, CDR2 FNYEAQ. The CDR3 contains 14 residues. V lost 5 bases and J lost 8; bases outside the gene matches: 11. DNA for the CDR3: TGTGCCAGCAGCCCCGGGACAGCCATTCTAGAAGCTTTCTTT. As protein: CASSPGTAILEAFF.

This clonotype was seen just once. The chain uses TRBV2 and TRBJ2-5; 7 nucleotides line up with TRBD1. CDR1 is SNHLY and CDR2 is FYNNEI in the germline V gene. There are 14 residues in the CDR3. V dropped 8 bases and J dropped 2; count of bases not matched to a gene: 8. CDR3 protein: CASVVDRRQETQYF. DNA of the CDR3: TGTGCCAGCGTTGTGGACAGGCGGCAAGAGACCCAGTACTTC.

The CDR3 sequence is CASSLPVGLAKTQYF. For the CDR3, the DNA is TGTGCCAGTAGTCTTCCTGTGGGACTAGCGAAGACCCAGTACTTC. The rearrangement links TRBV19 to TRBJ2-5; 10 bases match TRBD2. This CDR3 spans 15 amino acids. In germline, CDR1 is LNHDA, CDR2 SQIVND (reference sequence). V gave up 5 bases and J gave up 6 bases; unmatched junction bases: 9.

The J gene is TRBJ2-2, the V gene TRBV18; D ambiguous. Germline V gives CDR1 KGHSH, CDR2 LQKENI. V dropped 4 bases and J dropped 1 base, with 4 bases sitting between them. The CDR3 totals 13 residues. CDR3 sequence reads: CASSQLNTGELFF. The CDR3 coding sequence is TGTGCCAGCTCACAGCTGAACACCGGGGAGCTGTTTTTT.

The gene calls are TRBV28 and TRBJ1-2; 8 positions agree with TRBD1. The V segment lost 5 bases and the J segment 7 bases; nucleotides outside the gene matches: 6. This CDR3 region has 13 residues. CDR1 and CDR2 (germline): MDHEN, SYDVKM. For the CDR3, the DNA is TGTGCCAGCAGTCCGGGACAGGAGACTGGCTACACCTTC. Translation: CASSPGQETGYTF.

In this sample, this clonotype turned up once. This chain uses TRBV27 with TRBJ2-7, with D uncertain. The CDR3 is made up of 13 amino acids. Looked up from germline, CDR1 is MNHEY and CDR2 is SMNVEV (reference sequence). V lost 4 bases to trimming and J lost 2 bases, with 9 bases between them. As DNA, the CDR3 is TGTGCCAGCAGTTCCGGACGGGCCTACGAGCAGTACTTC. Protein product: CASSSGRAYEQYF.

V is TRBV2 and J is TRBJ1-1; D may be TRBD1 (5 bases). Per germline, CDR1 SNHLY and CDR2 FYNNEI. The CDR3 extends over 17 amino acids. Trimming removed 8 bases at V and 0 bases at J, with 22 bases between. CDR3 protein: CASAPKAGYEVNTEAFF. The CDR3 DNA sequence: TGTGCCAGCGCTCCTAAGGCAGGGTACGAGGTGAACACTGAAGCTTTCTTT.

The chain couples TRBV3-1 to TRBJ2-3; D is ambiguous. This CDR3 is built from 12 residues. Trimming shortened V by 5 bases and J by 3 bases, and 6 bases separated the two germline ends. Per germline, CDR1 LGHDT and CDR2 YNNKEL (reference sequence). CDR3 nucleotides: TGTGCCAGCAGCTACAGTACAGATACGCAGTATTTT. Protein product: CASSYSTDTQYF.

V is TRBV6-5 and J is TRBJ1-3; 7 nucleotides match TRBD1. This CDR3 comprises 21 residues. Germline V gene sequence: CDR1 MNHEY, CDR2 SVGAGI. The V and J ends lost 2 bases and 0 bases, in that order; junction bases with no gene match: 19. The CDR3 DNA reads as TGTGCCAGCAGTTACCGTGGGTCGGGACAGACCTTTCTCACCTCTGGAAACACCATATATTTT. Encoded protein: CASSYRGSGQTFLTSGNTIYF.

The rearrangement links TRBV18 to TRBJ1-1; no firm D call. The germline V gene encodes CDR1 KGHSH and CDR2 LQKENI. V was clipped by 1 base and J by 5 bases, with 5 bases between them. The CDR3 runs 12 residues. CDR3 protein: CASSPQGTEAFF. In DNA, the CDR3 is TGTGCCAGCTCACCACAAGGAACTGAAGCTTTCTTT.

V usage is TRBV19 and J usage is TRBJ2-7; no firm D call. Trimming stripped 3 bases from V and 2 bases from J, with 5 bases between. CDR1 and CDR2 (germline): LNHDA, SQIVND (reference sequence). This CDR3 contains 12 residues. The CDR3 is CASSMGTYEQYF. Here the CDR3 DNA reads TGTGCCAGTAGTATGGGGACCTACGAGCAGTACTTC.